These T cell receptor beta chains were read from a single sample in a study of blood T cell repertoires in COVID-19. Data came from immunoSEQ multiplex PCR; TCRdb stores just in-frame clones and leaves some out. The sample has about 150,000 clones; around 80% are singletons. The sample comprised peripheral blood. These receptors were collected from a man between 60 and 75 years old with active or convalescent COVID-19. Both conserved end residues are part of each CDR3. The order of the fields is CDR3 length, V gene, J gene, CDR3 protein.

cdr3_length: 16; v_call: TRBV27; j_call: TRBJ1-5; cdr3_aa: CASSTLLQGPNQPQHF
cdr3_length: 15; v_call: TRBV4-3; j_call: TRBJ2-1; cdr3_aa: CASSQRGGGGYEQFF
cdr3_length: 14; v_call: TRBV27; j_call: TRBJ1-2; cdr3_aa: CASSLSGQGGGYTF
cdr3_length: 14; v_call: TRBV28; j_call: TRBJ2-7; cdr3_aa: CASSPRDRGLEQYF
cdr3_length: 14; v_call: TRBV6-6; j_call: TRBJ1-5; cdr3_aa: CASSWGQGGQPQHF
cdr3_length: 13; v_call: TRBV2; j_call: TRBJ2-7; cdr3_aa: CASMGDYSYEQYF
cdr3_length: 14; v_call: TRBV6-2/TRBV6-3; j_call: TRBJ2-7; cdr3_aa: CASSYSGEADEQYF
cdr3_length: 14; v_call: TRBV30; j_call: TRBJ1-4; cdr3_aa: CAWSKSSTNEKLFF
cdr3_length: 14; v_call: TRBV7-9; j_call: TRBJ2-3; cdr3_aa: CATRALLNTDTQYF
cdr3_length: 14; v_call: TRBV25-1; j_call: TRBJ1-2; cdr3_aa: CASSEVGQGGGYTF
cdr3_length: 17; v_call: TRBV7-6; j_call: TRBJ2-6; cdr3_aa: CASSLLARDSGANVLTF
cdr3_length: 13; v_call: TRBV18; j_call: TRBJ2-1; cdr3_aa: CASGAGGPYEQFF
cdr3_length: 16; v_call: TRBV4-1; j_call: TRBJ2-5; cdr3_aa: CASSPVPGQGVETQYF
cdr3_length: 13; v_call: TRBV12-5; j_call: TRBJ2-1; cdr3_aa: CASMAWEYNEQFF
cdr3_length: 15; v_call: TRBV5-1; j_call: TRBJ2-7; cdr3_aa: CASSFSQGAVYEQYF
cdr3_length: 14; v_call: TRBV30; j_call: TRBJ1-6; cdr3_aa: CAWSLGTGRSPLHF
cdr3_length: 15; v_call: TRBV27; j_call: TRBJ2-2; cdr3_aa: CASTSGTSLGGELFF
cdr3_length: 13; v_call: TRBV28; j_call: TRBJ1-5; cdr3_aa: CASSPGGQQPQHF
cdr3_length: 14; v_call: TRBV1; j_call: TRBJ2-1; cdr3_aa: CTSRSGTSRNEQFF
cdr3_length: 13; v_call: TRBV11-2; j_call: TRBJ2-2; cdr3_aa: CASSLVSGGELFF
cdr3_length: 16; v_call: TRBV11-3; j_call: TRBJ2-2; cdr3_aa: CASSPHGAPNTGELFF
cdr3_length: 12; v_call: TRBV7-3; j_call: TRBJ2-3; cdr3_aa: CASSYTGDTQYF
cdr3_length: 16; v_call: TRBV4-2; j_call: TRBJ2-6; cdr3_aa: CASSQAGGVGANVLTF
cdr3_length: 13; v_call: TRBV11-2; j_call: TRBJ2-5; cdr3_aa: CASRQTGVETQYF
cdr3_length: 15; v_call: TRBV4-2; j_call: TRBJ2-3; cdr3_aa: CASSPLAGGTDTQYF
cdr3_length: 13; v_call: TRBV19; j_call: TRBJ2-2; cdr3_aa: CASSIPPLGELFF
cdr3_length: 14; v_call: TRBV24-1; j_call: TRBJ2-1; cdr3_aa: CATSDAGRDNEQFF
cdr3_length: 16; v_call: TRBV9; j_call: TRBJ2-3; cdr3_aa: CASSVVLAGGGDTQYF
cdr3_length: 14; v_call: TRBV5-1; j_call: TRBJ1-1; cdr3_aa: CASSLLGGETEAFF
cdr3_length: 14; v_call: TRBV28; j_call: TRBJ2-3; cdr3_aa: CASSPQEGADTQYF
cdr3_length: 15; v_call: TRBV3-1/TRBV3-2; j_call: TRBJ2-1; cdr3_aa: CASSQGLAGVAEQFF
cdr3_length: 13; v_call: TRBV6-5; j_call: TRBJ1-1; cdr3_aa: CASSWGTNTEAFF
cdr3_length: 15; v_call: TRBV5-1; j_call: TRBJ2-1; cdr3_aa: CASSLTGGTDNEQFF
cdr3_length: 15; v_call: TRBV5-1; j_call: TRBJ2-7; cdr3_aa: CASSTGTGSSYEQYF
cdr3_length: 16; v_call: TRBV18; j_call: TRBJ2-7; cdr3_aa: CASSPREGGASYEQYF
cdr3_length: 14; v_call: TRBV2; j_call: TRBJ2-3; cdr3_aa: CASRGTASTDTQYF